The following is a TCR beta chain sequence with its context. The target antigen is unknown. This sample is drawn from a study of radiotherapy plus CTLA-4 blockade in lung cancer. Findings and caveats of the study: Once radiotherapy plus ipilimumab had been given, TCR clones derived from tumor expanded in blood. According to reports, early shifts in blood T cell clones, alongside interferon-beta, forecast response most accurately.

Patients in the study, people with chemo-refractory metastatic non-small-cell lung cancer, received focal radiation plus ipilimumab CTLA-4 blockade. This CDR3 region has 17 residues. V lost 4 bases and J lost 2, with 18 bases in between. Looked up from germline, CDR1 is LNHDA and CDR2 is SQIVND (reference sequence). Data came from immunoSEQ multiplex PCR; TCRdb stores just in-frame clones and leaves some out. The sample contains approximately 89,000 clones, over 75% of which appear only once. Sequenced material: peripheral blood, taken from a patient treated with radiotherapy plus ipilimumab. The chain joins TRBV19 to TRBJ2-1; D might be TRBD1 or TRBD2, each matching 5 bases. The TCR originated in a human donor with non-small cell lung cancer that progressed on radiotherapy plus ipilimumab. The CDR3 DNA follows: TGTGCCAGTAGTAAATGGGGGATCCAGGCTACCTACAATGAGCAGTTCTTC. Its translation: CASSKWGIQATYNEQFF.